One TCR beta chain is described in this entry. Its antigen is as yet unknown. Some clones are missing from TCRdb's copy, which holds only in-frame ones; the method was immunoSEQ multiplex PCR. This table holds about 260,000 clones, roughly 89% found once. This CDR3 has 14 amino acids. Germline V gene data show CDR1 as MNHEY and CDR2 as SVGAGI. The ends lost 5 bases at V and 4 bases at J; junction bases unmatched: 5. Treatment denoted: around 19 received Ad26.COV2.S at low or high dose, single or two shots; several received placebo; per-sample allocation not given. Specimen acquisition occurred on day 63 following the initial vaccine or placebo injection. Within Boston, the person who donated was an adult of 18-55 years. These data originate in a study of Ad26.COV2.S vaccination and SARS-CoV-2 variants. Study results and caveats: Vaccinated and placebo-treated recipients had similar non-spike TCR breadth.

This TCR was sampled from a person between 18 and 65 years old who received the Ad26.COV2.S COVID-19 vaccine or a placebo. The starting material was peripheral blood, obtained in a trial of Ad26.COV2.S vaccine versus placebo. V usage is TRBV6-5 and J usage is TRBJ2-1, with 7 bases that match TRBD2. The CDR3: CASSRTRDYNEQFF. For the CDR3, the DNA is TGTGCCAGCAGTCGGACTAGAGATTACAATGAGCAGTTCTTC.